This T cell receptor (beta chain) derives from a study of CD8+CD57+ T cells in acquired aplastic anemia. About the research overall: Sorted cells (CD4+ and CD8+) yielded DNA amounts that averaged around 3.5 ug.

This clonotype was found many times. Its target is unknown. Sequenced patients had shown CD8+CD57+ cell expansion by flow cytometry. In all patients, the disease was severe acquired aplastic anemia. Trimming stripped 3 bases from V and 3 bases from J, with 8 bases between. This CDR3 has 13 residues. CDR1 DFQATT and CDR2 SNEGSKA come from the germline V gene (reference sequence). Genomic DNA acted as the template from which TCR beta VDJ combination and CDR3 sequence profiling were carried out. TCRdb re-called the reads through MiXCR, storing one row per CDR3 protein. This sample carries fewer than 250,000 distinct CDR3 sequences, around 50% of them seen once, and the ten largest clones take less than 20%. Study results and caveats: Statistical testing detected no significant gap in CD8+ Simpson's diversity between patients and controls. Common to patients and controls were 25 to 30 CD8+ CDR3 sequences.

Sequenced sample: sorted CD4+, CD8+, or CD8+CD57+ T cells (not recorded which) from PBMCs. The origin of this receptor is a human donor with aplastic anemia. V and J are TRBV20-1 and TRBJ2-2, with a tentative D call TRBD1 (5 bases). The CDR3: CSARKGDTGELFF. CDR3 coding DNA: TGCAGTGCTAGGAAAGGGGACACCGGGGAGCTGTTTTTT.